This T cell receptor (beta chain) was recovered during a study of T cells after posttransplantation cyclophosphamide. This clone has at least ten counts. Clones were read by immunoSEQ multiplex PCR, and TCRdb kept only the in-frame ones, dropping some. The sample shows 40,000 to 60,000 clones, none of them appearing just once. CDR1 and CDR2 from the germline V gene are MGHRA and YSYEKL. Trimming at V came to 4 bases and at J to 8 bases, leaving 8 bases not matched to a gene. The CDR3 contains 15 residues. Sequencing was carried out using PBMCs. J is TRBJ2-1 and V is TRBV4-1; 10 bases map to TRBD1. The receptor was isolated from a middle-aged man in good health, CMV-negative, and a related stem cell transplant donor. This CDR3 reads CASSPEGQGWDEQFF. The CDR3 nucleotides are TGCGCCAGCAGCCCCGAGGGACAGGGGTGGGATGAGCAGTTCTTC.